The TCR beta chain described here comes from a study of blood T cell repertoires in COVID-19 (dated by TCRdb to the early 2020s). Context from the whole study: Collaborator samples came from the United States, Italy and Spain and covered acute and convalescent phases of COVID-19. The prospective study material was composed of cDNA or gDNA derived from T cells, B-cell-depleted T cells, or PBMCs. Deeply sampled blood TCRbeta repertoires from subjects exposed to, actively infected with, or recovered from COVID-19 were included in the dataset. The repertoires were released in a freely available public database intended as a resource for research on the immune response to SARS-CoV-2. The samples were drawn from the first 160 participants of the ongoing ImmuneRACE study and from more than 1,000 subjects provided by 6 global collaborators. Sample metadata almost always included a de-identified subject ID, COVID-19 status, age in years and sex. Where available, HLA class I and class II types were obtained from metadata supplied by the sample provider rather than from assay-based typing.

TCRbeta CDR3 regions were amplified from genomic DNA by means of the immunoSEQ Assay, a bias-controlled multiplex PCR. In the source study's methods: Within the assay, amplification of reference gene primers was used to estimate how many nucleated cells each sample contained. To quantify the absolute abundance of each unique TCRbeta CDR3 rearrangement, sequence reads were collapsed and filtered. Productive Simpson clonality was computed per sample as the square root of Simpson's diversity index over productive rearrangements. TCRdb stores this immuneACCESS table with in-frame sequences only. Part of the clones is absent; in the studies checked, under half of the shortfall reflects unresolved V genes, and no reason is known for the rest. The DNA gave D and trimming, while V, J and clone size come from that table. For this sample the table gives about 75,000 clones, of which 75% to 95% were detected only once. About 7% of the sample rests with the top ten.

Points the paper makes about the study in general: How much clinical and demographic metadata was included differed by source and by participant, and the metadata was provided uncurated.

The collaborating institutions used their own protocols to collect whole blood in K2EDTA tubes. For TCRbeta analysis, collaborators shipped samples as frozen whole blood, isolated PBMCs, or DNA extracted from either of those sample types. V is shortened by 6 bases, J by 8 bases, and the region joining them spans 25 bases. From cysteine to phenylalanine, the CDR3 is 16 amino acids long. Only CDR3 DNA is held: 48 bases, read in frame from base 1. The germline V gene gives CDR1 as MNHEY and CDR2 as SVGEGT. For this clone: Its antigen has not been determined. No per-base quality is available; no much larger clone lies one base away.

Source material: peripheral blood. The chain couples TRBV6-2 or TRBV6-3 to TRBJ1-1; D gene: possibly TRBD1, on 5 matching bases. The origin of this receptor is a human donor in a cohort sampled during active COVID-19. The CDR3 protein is CASSMAPPGGFMEAFF. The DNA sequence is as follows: TGTGCCAGCAGCATGGCCCCCCCCGGGGGTTTTATGGAAGCTTTCTTT.